This T cell receptor beta chain originates from a study of CD8+ T cells in alopecia areata. Findings of the study overall: Scalp samples also yield sequences from resident alphabeta T cells of normal skin.

Researchers took lesional scalp punch biopsies and peripheral blood from people who were alopecia areata patients. Reverse transcription of extracted RNA yielded cDNA, which provided the sequencing template. Repertoires were generated with immunoSEQ multiplex PCR, while TCRdb's copy carries only in-frame clones and drops some. In the table there are about 110,000 clones, under 60% of which are singletons. This clone appeared a few times. Its antigen is unknown. The CDR3 is 16 amino acids. The V and J ends lost 6 bases and 0 bases respectively, with 20 bases between them. Per germline, CDR1 SQVTM and CDR2 ANQGSEA.

This TCR came from a human donor with alopecia areata. V gene TRBV29-1 combines with J gene TRBJ1-1; tentatively, D is TRBD1 (5 bases). Sequencing was carried out using NKG2D-low CD8+ T cells sorted from blood. As DNA, the CDR3 is TGCAGCGTGCAGGGAACATCAACCCGGGTGAACACTGAAGCTTTCTTT. This encodes CSVQGTSTRVNTEAFF.